These 13 T cell receptor beta chains came from one sample sequenced in a study of naive and memory T cell subsets. General study points: Naive repertoires, especially CD8, held a few larger clonotypes, possibly memory cells re-expressing CD45RA.

Antigens of these TCRs are unknown. The beta constant-region primer was an equimolar mix of two oligonucleotides covering TRBC1 and TRBC2. Ligated cDNA was amplified by four rounds of PCR with nested alpha and beta constant-region primers and SP2. Each CDR3 protein is one row after TCRdb ran MiXCR on the UMI-ligation and nested PCR reads. This sample yields over 110,000 distinct CDR3 sequences, of which approximately 20% are seen a single time; about 0.57% belongs to the top ten. Sequencing was carried out using naive CD8+ T cells from blood. The receptors shown here come from a human donor in good health.

The chain is built from TRBV7-9 and TRBJ1-1, with D hard to call. The CDR3 loop spans 18 amino acids. Trimming left V 3 bases short and J 0 bases short, with 20 bases between. Per germline, CDR1 SEHNR and CDR2 FQNEAQ (reference sequence). CDR3 loop: CASSFPAGGAKLNTEAFF. CDR3 in DNA: TGTGCCAGCAGCTTCCCCGCGGGAGGAGCCAAACTGAACACTGAAGCTTTCTTT.

This clonotype was seen repeatedly, ten times or more. This rearrangement joins TRBV5-1 to TRBJ2-5; D uncertain. V shed 0 bases and J shed 5 bases, with 5 bases lying between them. Germline V lookup: CDR1 SGHRS, CDR2 YFSETQ. The CDR3 covers 12 residues. The CDR3 sequence: CASSLDGETQYF. The CDR3, as DNA: TGCGCCAGCAGCTTGGATGGGGAGACCCAGTACTTC.

This clonotype has only a few counts. The chain carries TRBV6-5 and TRBJ2-5; possible D gene TRBD1, 6 bases. The CDR3 extends over 14 amino acids. Trimming pared 6 bases from V and 5 bases from J, leaving 16 bases between. Germline V lookup: CDR1 MNHEY, CDR2 SVGAGI. The CDR3 loop is CASSGPGVRETQYF. CDR3 DNA: TGTGCCAGCAGCGGCCCAGGGGTCCGCGAGACCCAGTACTTC.

The chain joins TRBV19 to TRBJ1-2, with D perhaps TRBD1 (5 bases). The V end lost 5 bases, the J end lost 5 bases, and 12 bases lay between the germline ends. Germline assignment: CDR1 LNHDA and CDR2 SQIVND (reference sequence). This CDR3 is built from 13 residues. The CDR3 bases are TGTGCCAGTAGTCCCCGGGACGATTATGGCTACACCTTC. This encodes CASSPRDDYGYTF.

This clonotype has more than one count but fewer than ten. The chain is built from TRBV5-6 and TRBJ2-3; the D gene is possibly TRBD1 (5 bases). CDR1 and CDR2 from the germline V gene are SGHDT and YYEEEE. The V gene lost 3 bases and the J gene lost 7 bases, with 12 bases spanning the gap. CDR3 length: 13 residues. CDR3 loop: CASSSGSVYTQYF. The CDR3, as DNA: TGTGCCAGCAGCTCAGGGTCGGTGTATACGCAGTATTTT.

J is TRBJ1-2 and V is TRBV6-2 or TRBV6-3, with 8 bases that match TRBD1. Germline loops: CDR1 MNHEY, CDR2 SVGEGT. With 0 bases clipped from V and 8 bases from J, the junction kept 8 bases outside the gene matches. The CDR3 runs to 15 residues. The CDR3 region is CASSYSPGQVYGYTF. Here the CDR3 DNA reads TGTGCCAGCAGTTACTCCCCGGGACAGGTCTACGGCTACACCTTC.

Remarks on this clonotype: An end of the junction differs from the germline gene, which may be a read error. The chain joins TRBV10-1 to TRBJ1-4; no clear D. Germline V gene sequence: CDR1 WNHNN, CDR2 SYGVQD (reference sequence). The CDR3 is 12 residues long. This CDR3 reads CASSESGRKSAF. In nucleotides, the CDR3 is TGCGCCAGCAGTGAGTCGGGCCGTAAGTCGGCCTTT.

The chain is built from TRBV29-1 and TRBJ2-1; D call uncertain. Germline V CDR1 and CDR2: SQVTM, ANQGSEA. The CDR3 is 14 residues long. V was trimmed by 3 bases and J by 4 bases, leaving 13 bases between them. CDR3: CSVEGLSWYNEQFF. CDR3 nucleotide sequence: TGCAGCGTTGAGGGCCTTTCCTGGTACAATGAGCAGTTCTTC.

This clonotype was detected a few times. The chain employs TRBV20-1 and TRBJ2-2; 10 positions match TRBD2. V lost 3 bases to trimming and J lost 7 bases; unmatched junction nucleotides: 11. Germline values: CDR1 DFQATT, CDR2 SNEGSKA (reference sequence). CDR3 length: 16 amino acids. Here the CDR3 reads CSASPSGGPVGGELFF. The CDR3 DNA sequence: TGCAGTGCTAGCCCTAGCGGGGGCCCGGTTGGCGGGGAGCTGTTTTTT.

The genes are TRBV7-6 and TRBJ2-2; unclear D gene. Germline V gives CDR1 SGHVS, CDR2 FNYEAQ. V was clipped by 5 bases and J by 7 bases, with 11 bases between them. The CDR3 is 13 amino acids. The CDR3 DNA reads TGTGCCAGCAGCCGTGGCGATAACGGGGAGCTGTTTTTT. It specifies CASSRGDNGELFF.

This clonotype was seen a handful of times. The chain couples TRBV20-1 to TRBJ2-3; the D is unclear. Per germline, CDR1 DFQATT and CDR2 SNEGSKA (reference sequence). The CDR3 runs 14 residues. V lost 6 bases and J 5 bases, leaving 18 bases between the germline ends. CDR3 amino acids: CSAREAGLQDTQYF. The CDR3 DNA is TGCAGTGCCCGTGAGGCCGGTCTCCAAGATACGCAGTATTTT.

The chain has TRBV7-9 and TRBJ2-1; TRBD2 might be the D (6 bases). The length of the CDR3 is 17 residues. Trimming took off 0 bases at V and 4 bases at J, with 16 bases between the two ends. From germline, CDR1 is SEHNR and CDR2 FQNEAQ (reference sequence). This CDR3 reads CASSLAGGGARYNEQFF. The CDR3 nucleotides read TGTGCCAGCAGCTTAGCGGGTGGCGGGGCGAGGTACAATGAGCAGTTCTTC.

This clonotype turned up a few times. V and J are TRBV4-1 and TRBJ2-7, with D possibly matching TRBD1 (6 bases). This CDR3 comprises 16 residues. Germline CDR1 reads MGHRA; CDR2 reads YSYEKL. V was pared by 5 bases and J by 2 bases, with 19 bases between. The chain's CDR3 is CASSIDRLESPYEQYF. The CDR3 DNA reads as TGCGCCAGCAGCATCGACAGGCTCGAGTCCCCCTACGAGCAGTACTTC.